This TCR beta chain derives from a study of CD8 T cells in Susac syndrome. The CDR3 covers 15 residues. J lost 2 bases, V lost 5 bases, and 7 bases had no gene match. Per the germline V gene, CDR1 is SNHLY and CDR2 is FYNNEI. Sequencing of TCR beta was performed on blood CD8+ T cells and on blood CD4+ T cells. The multiple sclerosis control group comprised treatment-naive patients with stable or active relapsing-remitting disease. Negative isolation was used for CD8+ and CD4+ T cells and FACS enrichment for TEMRA cells. An amount of RNA that ranged from roughly 0.5 to 1 ug was reverse transcribed with random hexamers. Amplification of TCR beta CDR3 was carried out by immunoSEQ multiplex PCR, which covered 54 Vbeta and 13 Jbeta segments. TCRdb reanalysed the immunoSEQ multiplex PCR reads using MiXCR and keeps one entry per CDR3 protein. The sample holds about 140,000 distinct CDR3 sequences, 85% to 95% seen once.

The sequencing input was CD4+ T cells from PBMCs. The V call is TRBV2, the J call TRBJ2-3, with TRBD1 identical over 7 bases. This sequence originates from a human donor with multiple sclerosis. The CDR3, as DNA: TGTGCCAGCAGTAGACAGGGCATGGTCACAGATACGCAGTATTTT. It yields the protein CASSRQGMVTDTQYF. The complete variable domain, with remaining parts taken from reference TRBV2 and TRBJ2-3, reads EPEVTQTPSHQVTQMGQEVILRCVPISNHLYFYWYRQILGQKVEFLVSFYNNEISEKSEIFDDQFSVERPDGSNFTLKIRSTKLEDSAMYFCASSRQGMVTDTQYFGPGTRLTVL.